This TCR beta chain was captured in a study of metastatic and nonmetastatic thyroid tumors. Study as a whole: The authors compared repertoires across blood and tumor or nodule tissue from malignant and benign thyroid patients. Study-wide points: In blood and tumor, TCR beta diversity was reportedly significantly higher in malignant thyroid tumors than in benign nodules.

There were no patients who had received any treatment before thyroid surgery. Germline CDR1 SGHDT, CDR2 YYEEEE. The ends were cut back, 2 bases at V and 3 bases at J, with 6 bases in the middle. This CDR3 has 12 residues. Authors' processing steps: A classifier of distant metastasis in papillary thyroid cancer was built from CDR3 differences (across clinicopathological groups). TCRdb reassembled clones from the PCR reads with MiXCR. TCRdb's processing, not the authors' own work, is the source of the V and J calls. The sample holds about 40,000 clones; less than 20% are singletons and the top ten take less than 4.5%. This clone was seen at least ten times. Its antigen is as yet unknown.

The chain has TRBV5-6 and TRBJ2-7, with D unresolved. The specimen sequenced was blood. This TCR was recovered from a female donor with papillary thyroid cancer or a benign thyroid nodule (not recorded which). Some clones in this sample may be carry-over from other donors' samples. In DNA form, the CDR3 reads TGTGCCAGCAGCTTAACGGGCTACGAGCAGTACTTC. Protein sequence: CASSLTGYEQYF.